This TCR beta chain was identified during a study of human T cells and chemical hapten exposure. The germline gives CDR1 DFQATT, CDR2 SNEGSKA (reference sequence). The V and J ends lost 7 bases and 5 bases respectively, with 9 bases between them. CDR3 length: 11 residues. This clonotype was observed many times. Time point indicated: patch test 2, 6 weeks after DPC sensitization. Treatment of the sample: therapeutic diphenylcyclopropenone sensitization with weekly scalp DPC. MiXCR, run by TCRdb on the RACE reads, gives a single entry per CDR3 protein. The sample shows fewer than 95,000 distinct CDR3 sequences, approximately 9.9% of them seen only once.

Here the sequenced sample was whole blood, taken in connection with sensitization to the hapten diphenylcyclopropenone (DPC). The sequence was collected from a man aged 35-49 years with alopecia areata. Some clones in this sample may be carry-over from other donors' samples. The genes are TRBV20-1 and TRBJ2-1, with D perhaps TRBD1 or TRBD2 (5 bases each). Written as DNA, the CDR3 is TGCAGTGGGGGGACCCACAATGAGCAGTTCTTC. Translation gives CSGGTHNEQFF.